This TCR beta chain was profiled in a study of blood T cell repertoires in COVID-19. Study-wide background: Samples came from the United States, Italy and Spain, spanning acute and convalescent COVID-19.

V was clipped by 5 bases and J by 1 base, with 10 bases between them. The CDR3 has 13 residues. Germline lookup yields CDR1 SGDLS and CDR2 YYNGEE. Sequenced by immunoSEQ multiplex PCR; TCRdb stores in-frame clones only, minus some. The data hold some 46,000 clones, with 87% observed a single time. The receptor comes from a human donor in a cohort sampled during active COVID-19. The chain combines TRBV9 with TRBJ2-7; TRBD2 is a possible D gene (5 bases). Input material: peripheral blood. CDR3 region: CASSGRGSYEQYF. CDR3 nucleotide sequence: TGTGCCAGCAGTGGGAGAGGGTCCTACGAGCAGTACTTC.